This T cell receptor beta chain was sequenced in a study of blood T cell repertoires in COVID-19. About the research overall: There were acute and convalescent COVID-19 samples, and they came from the United States, Italy and Spain. In each case, the material was cDNA or gDNA derived from T cells, B-cell-depleted T cells, or PBMCs.

Original processing methods: Reference gene primer amplification yielded estimated nucleated cell counts. Sequenced by immunoSEQ multiplex PCR; TCRdb stores in-frame clones only, minus some. V, J and clone size are taken as reported in that table, and D and trimming were inferred from the DNA itself. The table has approximately 230,000 clones, more than 70% seen once. With 5 bases clipped from V and 9 bases from J, the junction kept 15 bases outside the gene matches. The germline V gene encodes CDR1 SEHNR and CDR2 FQNEAQ (reference sequence). This CDR3 spans 16 amino acids. The chain uses TRBV7-9 and TRBJ1-2; 10 bases fit TRBD1. The clonotype was recovered from a woman between 40 and 50 years old who had recovered from COVID-19. The sample was peripheral blood. In DNA, the CDR3 is TGTGCCAGCAGCCGGGACAGGGGTCCTGGGGGATATCGCTACACCTTC. It yields the protein CASSRDRGPGGYRYTF.